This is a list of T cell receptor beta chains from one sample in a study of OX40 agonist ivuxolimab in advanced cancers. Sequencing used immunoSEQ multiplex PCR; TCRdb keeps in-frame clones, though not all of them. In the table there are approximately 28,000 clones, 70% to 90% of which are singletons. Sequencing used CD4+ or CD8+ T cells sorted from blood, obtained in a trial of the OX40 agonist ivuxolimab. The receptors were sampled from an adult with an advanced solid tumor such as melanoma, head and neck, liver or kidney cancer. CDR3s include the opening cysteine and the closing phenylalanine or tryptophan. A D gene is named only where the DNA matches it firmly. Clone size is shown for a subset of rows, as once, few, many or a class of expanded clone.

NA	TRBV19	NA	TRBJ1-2	TGTGCCAGTACCCCCGGGGGCAGAGGTTATGGCTACACCTTC	CASTPGGRGYGYTF
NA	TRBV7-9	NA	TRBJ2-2	TGTGCCAGCAGCTTGGGGTCTACCTCCACCGGGGAGCTGTTTTTT	CASSLGSTSTGELFF
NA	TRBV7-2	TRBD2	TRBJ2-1	TGTGCCAGCAGCTTCCCTAGCGGAAACAATGAGCAGTTCTTC	CASSFPSGNNEQFF
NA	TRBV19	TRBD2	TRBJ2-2	TGTGCCAGTAGTGGTGGGACTAGTAACACCGGGGAGCTGTTTTTT	CASSGGTSNTGELFF
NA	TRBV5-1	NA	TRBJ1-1	TGCGCCAGCAGCTTGGCGGGGGGGAACACTGAAGCTTTCTTT	CASSLAGGNTEAFF
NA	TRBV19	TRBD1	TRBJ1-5	TGTGCCAGTAGTATATCAGGGGGCCGCAATCAGCCCCAGCATTTT	CASSISGGRNQPQHF
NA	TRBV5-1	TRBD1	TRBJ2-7	TGCGCCAGCAGCCCAAACCGGGACAGCTCCTACGAGCAGTACTTC	CASSPNRDSSYEQYF
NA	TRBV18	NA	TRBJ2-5	TGTGCCAGCTCCGTCCGAGAGAGAGAGACCCAGTACTTC	CASSVRERETQYF
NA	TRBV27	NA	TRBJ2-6	TGTGCCAGCATGGAGGGAAGCTCTGGGGCCAACGTCCTGACTTTC	CASMEGSSGANVLTF
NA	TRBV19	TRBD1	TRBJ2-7	TGTGCCAGTAGTAGTCCCGGGACAGGGTACGAGCAGTACTTC	CASSSPGTGYEQYF
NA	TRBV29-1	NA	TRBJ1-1	TGCAGCGCCACAAACAGCTGGACCACTGAAGCTTTCTTT	CSATNSWTTEAFF
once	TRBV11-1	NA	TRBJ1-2	TGTGCCATCGGGGGACGTAATGGCTACACCTTC	CAIGGRNGYTF
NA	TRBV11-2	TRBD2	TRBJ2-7	TGTGCCAGCAGCTTAGAACTAGCGGTAGTACGGGAGCAGTACTTC	CASSLELAVVREQYF
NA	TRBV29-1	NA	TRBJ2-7	TGCAGCGTTGCCCAATTGCGGCTAGCCCAAAGCTCCTACGAGCAGTACTTC	CSVAQLRLAQSSYEQYF
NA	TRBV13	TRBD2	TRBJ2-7	TGTGCCAGCAGCTTAAATCTTGGCAGGGAGGGCTACGAGCAGTACTTC	CASSLNLGREGYEQYF
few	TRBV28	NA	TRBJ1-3	TGTGCCAGCAGTACCGGGGGTTATTTCACCATATATTTT	CASSTGGYFTIYF
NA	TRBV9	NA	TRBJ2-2	TGTGCCAGCAGCGTAGTAACTGGTCGGAACACCGGGGAGCTGTTTTTT	CASSVVTGRNTGELFF
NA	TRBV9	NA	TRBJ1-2	TGTGCCAGCAGCGTACCCTTCGGACGGCTTTACAATGGCTACACCTTC	CASSVPFGRLYNGYTF
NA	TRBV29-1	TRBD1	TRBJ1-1	TGCAGCGGTACGCCCAGCAGGGGGGATCTCACTGAAGCTTTCTTT	CSGTPSRGDLTEAFF
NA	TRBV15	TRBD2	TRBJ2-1	TGTGCCACCAGCCCGCAGGGCGGGGGCTACAATGAGCAGTTCTTC	CATSPQGGGYNEQFF
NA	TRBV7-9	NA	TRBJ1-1	TGTGCCAGCAGCCCCACCCCCGCTGAAGCTTTCTTT	CASSPTPAEAFF
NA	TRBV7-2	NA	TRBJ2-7	TGTGCCAGCAGCTTATCTACTGGGATTTTTTACGAGCAGTACTTC	CASSLSTGIFYEQYF
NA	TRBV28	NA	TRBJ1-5	TGTGCCAGCAGTTTTCGGTGGGGTGGTCAGCCCCAGCATTTT	CASSFRWGGQPQHF
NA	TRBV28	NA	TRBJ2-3	TGTGCCAGCAGTTCCCCTTCGGGGGAGGGCACAGATACGCAGTATTTT	CASSSPSGEGTDTQYF
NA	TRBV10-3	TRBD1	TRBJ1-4	TGTGCCTCTCAGGGGGCTAATGAAAAACTGTTTTTT	CASQGANEKLFF
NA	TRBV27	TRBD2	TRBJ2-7	TGTGCCACCCGACTAGCGGGGCCTTTTGAGCAGTACTTC	CATRLAGPFEQYF
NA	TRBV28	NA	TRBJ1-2	TGTGCCAGCAGTCCGACTCACAGGGTTTATGGCTACACCTTC	CASSPTHRVYGYTF
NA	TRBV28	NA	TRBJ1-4	TGTGCCAGCAGTTTATCGGGGGATCTCGGTGAAAAACTGTTTTTT	CASSLSGDLGEKLFF
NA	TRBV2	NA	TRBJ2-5	TGTGCCAGCGGGAGACCCCAAGAGACCCAGTACTTC	CASGRPQETQYF
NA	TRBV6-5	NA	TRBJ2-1	TGTGCCAGCAGTTCTATTTCACGAGTGAGATCTAATGAGCAGTTCTTC	CASSSISRVRSNEQFF
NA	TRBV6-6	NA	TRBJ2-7	TGTGCCAGCAGTTCTCCGACCGGGACGGCCTACGAGCAGTACTTC	CASSSPTGTAYEQYF
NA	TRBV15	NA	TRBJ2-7	TGTGCCACCAGCAGAGATCTAGGCTACGAGCAGTACTTC	CATSRDLGYEQYF
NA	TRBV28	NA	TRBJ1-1	TGTGCCAGCTCTACTATCAGGGTTGGGTACACTGAAGCTTTCTTT	CASSTIRVGYTEAFF
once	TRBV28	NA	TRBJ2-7	TGTGCCAGCACATTTAGAGTGACAGGATCCTACGAGCAGTACTTC	CASTFRVTGSYEQYF
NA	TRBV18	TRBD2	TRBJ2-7	TGTGCCAGCTCACTGGGACGGCGGGGGGACGAGCAGTACTTC	CASSLGRRGDEQYF
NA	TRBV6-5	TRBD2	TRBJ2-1	TGTGCCAGCAGTTCCCCGGGGAGGGTGGGCAATGAGCAGTTCTTC	CASSSPGRVGNEQFF
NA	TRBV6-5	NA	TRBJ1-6	TGTGCCAGCAGTTCTTTGGGACACCCTAATTCACCCCTCCACTTT	CASSSLGHPNSPLHF
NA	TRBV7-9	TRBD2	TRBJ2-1	TGTGCCAGCAGCTTGGTACAAGCGGGAGTAAACAATGAGCAGTTCTTC	CASSLVQAGVNNEQFF
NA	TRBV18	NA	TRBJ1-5	TGTGCCAGCTCACCAGGACAGAGAAATCAGCCCCAGCATTTT	CASSPGQRNQPQHF
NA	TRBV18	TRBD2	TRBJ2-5	TGTGCCAGCTCACAGGGACTAGGATCAAGCCAAGAGACCCAGTACTTC	CASSQGLGSSQETQYF